The rows below give T cell receptor beta chains drawn from one sample of a study of T cell responses to AZD1222 COVID-19 vaccine. The repertoire was sequenced with immunoSEQ multiplex PCR; TCRdb's copy has only in-frame clones and lacks some. Of under 130,000 clones listed, 85% to 90% are singletons. The starting material was peripheral blood, obtained on day 0 of AZD1222 vaccination. These receptors were collected from an adult in good health. CDR3s include the opening cysteine and the closing phenylalanine or tryptophan. A D gene is named only where the DNA matches it firmly. Part of the rows lack a size; the others show once, few, many or a class for expanded clones.

d_call: TRBD1
clone_size: NA
v_call: TRBV4-1
j_call: TRBJ2-5
cdr3_aa: CASSQERARGETQYF
cdr3_nt: TGCGCCAGCAGCCAAGAGCGGGCCAGGGGGGAGACCCAGTACTTC

d_call: NA
clone_size: few
v_call: TRBV28
j_call: TRBJ1-3
cdr3_aa: CASSFGQAVGNTIYF
cdr3_nt: TGTGCCAGCAGTTTTGGACAAGCCGTTGGAAACACCATATATTTT

d_call: TRBD2
clone_size: NA
v_call: TRBV6-4
j_call: TRBJ2-3
cdr3_aa: CASSPGGVHTDTQYF
cdr3_nt: TGTGCCAGCAGTCCGGGAGGGGTCCACACAGATACGCAGTATTTT

d_call: NA
clone_size: NA
v_call: TRBV7-2
j_call: TRBJ1-6
cdr3_aa: CASSPRQGNNSPLHF
cdr3_nt: TGTGCCAGCAGCCCTCGTCAGGGGAACAATTCACCCCTCCACTTT

d_call: NA
clone_size: NA
v_call: TRBV7-8
j_call: TRBJ2-2
cdr3_aa: CASSLNRANTGELFF
cdr3_nt: TGTGCCAGCAGCTTAAACAGGGCGAACACCGGGGAGCTGTTTTTT

d_call: NA
clone_size: NA
v_call: TRBV29-1
j_call: TRBJ2-1
cdr3_aa: CSVEAGSGPYNEQFF
cdr3_nt: TGCAGCGTTGAAGCAGGGTCGGGACCATACAATGAGCAGTTCTTC

d_call: NA
clone_size: NA
v_call: TRBV7-9
j_call: TRBJ1-6
cdr3_aa: CASSTTESNSPLHF
cdr3_nt: TGTGCCAGCAGTACAACAGAATCCAATTCACCCCTCCACTTT

d_call: TRBD2
clone_size: NA
v_call: TRBV7-3
j_call: TRBJ2-3
cdr3_aa: CASSPTSGGAPGTDTQYF
cdr3_nt: TGTGCCAGCAGCCCCACTAGCGGGGGGGCGCCGGGCACAGATACGCAGTATTTT

d_call: TRBD1
clone_size: NA
v_call: TRBV6-5
j_call: TRBJ1-6
cdr3_aa: CASSYSGTVNSPLHF
cdr3_nt: TGTGCCAGCAGTTACTCGGGGACAGTAAATTCACCCCTCCACTTT

d_call: NA
clone_size: NA
v_call: TRBV14
j_call: TRBJ1-5
cdr3_aa: CASSPAGDYQPQHF
cdr3_nt: TGTGCCAGCAGCCCTGCAGGGGATTATCAGCCCCAGCATTTT

d_call: NA
clone_size: NA
v_call: TRBV3-1/TRBV3-2
j_call: TRBJ2-7
cdr3_aa: CASSRLSYEQYF
cdr3_nt: TGTGCCAGCAGCCGTCTTTCCTACGAGCAGTACTTC

d_call: NA
clone_size: once
v_call: TRBV3-1/TRBV3-2
j_call: TRBJ2-7
cdr3_aa: CASSQDETSSYEQYF
cdr3_nt: TGTGCCAGCAGCCAAGATGAGACGAGCTCCTACGAGCAGTACTTC

d_call: NA
clone_size: NA
v_call: TRBV6-6
j_call: TRBJ1-2
cdr3_aa: CATAVGLVGMVYGYTF
cdr3_nt: TGTGCCACTGCCGTGGGTTTGGTAGGAATGGTATATGGCTACACCTTC

d_call: TRBD1
clone_size: NA
v_call: TRBV4-2
j_call: TRBJ1-6
cdr3_aa: CASSQTGEENSPLHF
cdr3_nt: TGTGCCAGCAGCCAGACAGGGGAGGAGAATTCACCCCTCCACTTT

d_call: NA
clone_size: NA
v_call: TRBV27
j_call: TRBJ2-7
cdr3_aa: CASSFRDSTYEQYF
cdr3_nt: TGTGCCAGCAGTTTCCGGGACTCGACCTACGAGCAGTACTTC

d_call: NA
clone_size: NA
v_call: TRBV10-2
j_call: TRBJ2-3
cdr3_aa: CASSSGGLDTQYF
cdr3_nt: TGCGCCAGCAGTAGTGGGGGACTCGATACGCAGTATTTT

d_call: NA
clone_size: NA
v_call: TRBV19
j_call: TRBJ1-5
cdr3_aa: CASSSSGKGNQPQHF
cdr3_nt: TGTGCCAGTAGTAGTTCGGGAAAGGGCAATCAACCCCAGCATTTT

d_call: NA
clone_size: NA
v_call: TRBV2
j_call: TRBJ1-4
cdr3_aa: CASSEAPEGQSATNEKLFF
cdr3_nt: TGTGCCAGCAGTGAAGCGCCCGAGGGGCAGAGTGCAACTAATGAAAAACTGTTTTTT

d_call: NA
clone_size: NA
v_call: TRBV4-1
j_call: TRBJ2-1
cdr3_aa: CASSQEQERWNEQFF
cdr3_nt: TGCGCCAGCAGCCAAGAACAGGAACGGTGGAATGAGCAGTTCTTC

d_call: TRBD1
clone_size: NA
v_call: TRBV28
j_call: TRBJ2-1
cdr3_aa: CAIGTGSGSYNEQFF
cdr3_nt: TGTGCCATAGGGACAGGGAGCGGGTCCTACAATGAGCAGTTCTTC

d_call: NA
clone_size: NA
v_call: TRBV6-2/TRBV6-3
j_call: TRBJ2-3
cdr3_aa: CASSFGLGDTDTQYF
cdr3_nt: TGTGCCAGCAGTTTTGGACTTGGAGACACAGATACGCAGTATTTT

d_call: NA
clone_size: once
v_call: TRBV5-6
j_call: TRBJ1-3
cdr3_aa: CASSPGPNSGNTIYF
cdr3_nt: TGTGCCAGCAGCCCGGGGCCCAACTCTGGAAACACCATATATTTT

d_call: NA
clone_size: NA
v_call: TRBV9
j_call: TRBJ2-7
cdr3_aa: CASSVSPGTYEQYF
cdr3_nt: TGTGCCAGCAGCGTAAGTCCTGGGACCTACGAGCAGTACTTC

d_call: NA
clone_size: NA
v_call: TRBV9
j_call: TRBJ1-2
cdr3_aa: CASSGTGIGYTF
cdr3_nt: TGTGCCAGCAGCGGCACAGGGATCGGGTACACCTTC

d_call: TRBD2
clone_size: NA
v_call: TRBV12-3/TRBV12-4
j_call: TRBJ2-4
cdr3_aa: CASSVGLAGHQYF
cdr3_nt: TGTGCCAGCAGTGTCGGACTAGCGGGGCACCAGTACTTC

d_call: NA
clone_size: NA
v_call: TRBV6-5
j_call: TRBJ1-5
cdr3_aa: CASRKQSNQPQHF
cdr3_nt: TGTGCCAGCAGGAAACAGAGCAATCAGCCCCAGCATTTT

d_call: TRBD2
clone_size: NA
v_call: TRBV7-9
j_call: TRBJ2-7
cdr3_aa: CASSLVGGGSSYEQYF
cdr3_nt: TGTGCCAGCAGCTTAGTTGGCGGGGGAAGCTCCTACGAGCAGTACTTC

d_call: NA
clone_size: NA
v_call: TRBV2
j_call: TRBJ2-1
cdr3_aa: CASSASHSVNEQFF
cdr3_nt: TGTGCCAGCAGCGCCTCCCATTCGGTAAATGAGCAGTTCTTC

d_call: NA
clone_size: NA
v_call: TRBV3-1/TRBV3-2
j_call: TRBJ2-7
cdr3_aa: CASSQVSYEQYF
cdr3_nt: TGTGCCAGCAGCCAAGTCTCCTACGAGCAGTACTTC

d_call: NA
clone_size: NA
v_call: TRBV27
j_call: TRBJ2-1
cdr3_aa: CASSPPGVLSYNEQFF
cdr3_nt: TGTGCCAGCAGTCCCCCGGGAGTGCTCTCCTACAATGAGCAGTTCTTC

d_call: NA
clone_size: NA
v_call: TRBV28
j_call: TRBJ2-7
cdr3_aa: CASSLSAGGSWYEQYF
cdr3_nt: TGTGCCAGCAGTTTATCTGCGGGTGGGAGTTGGTACGAGCAGTACTTC

d_call: NA
clone_size: NA
v_call: TRBV9
j_call: TRBJ1-6
cdr3_aa: CASPRRRWKSPLHF
cdr3_nt: TGTGCCAGTCCTCGTAGGCGGTGGAAGTCACCCCTCCACTTT

d_call: TRBD1
clone_size: NA
v_call: TRBV4-2
j_call: TRBJ1-3
cdr3_aa: CASSQEGNRGAGNTIYF
cdr3_nt: TGTGCCAGCAGCCAAGAGGGCAACAGGGGAGCTGGAAACACCATATATTTT

d_call: TRBD1
clone_size: NA
v_call: TRBV25-1
j_call: TRBJ1-1
cdr3_aa: CASSVIGTGGLSTEAFF
cdr3_nt: TGTGCCAGCAGTGTCATAGGAACAGGGGGGTTGTCCACTGAAGCTTTCTTT

d_call: NA
clone_size: NA
v_call: TRBV2
j_call: TRBJ1-2
cdr3_aa: CASSRGEDGYTF
cdr3_nt: TGTGCCAGCAGTCGGGGGGAAGATGGCTACACCTTC